Below, 29 T cell receptor beta chains from the same sample are listed, as sequenced in a study of CD8 T cells in Susac syndrome (dated by TCRdb to between 2018 and 2020). The protocol used for the library was the immunoSEQ multiplex PCR assay. RNA was extracted using the RNeasy kit, and roughly 0.45 to 1 ug of the RNA was reverse transcribed with random hexamers. The public reads were run again by TCRdb, first through fastp at Q25 and then through MiXCR, and only productive beta chains were kept. Each entry merges the rows of one CDR3 protein and shows their most common DNA and genes. In this sample the table shows 150,000 to 200,000 distinct CDR3 sequences, approximately 93% of which occur a single time. Of the sample, 0.085% to 0.095% falls within the top ten clones. The sequenced sample consisted of CD4+ T cells from PBMCs. These receptors were collected from a human donor with multiple sclerosis.

This chain joins TRBV7-9 and TRBJ2-7; tentatively, D is TRBD1 (5 bases). Germline V lookup: CDR1 SEHNR, CDR2 FQNEAQ (reference sequence). This CDR3 contains 15 residues. Between the trimmed V and J ends, which lost 5 bases and 2 bases, there was a span of 16 bases. The CDR3 region is CASSAKQGDPYEQYF. The DNA for the CDR3 is TGTGCCAGCAGCGCAAAACAAGGGGATCCCTACGAGCAGTACTTC.

The V call is TRBV19, the J call TRBJ2-2; the D gene is possibly TRBD2 (5 bases). Trimming took 5 bases from V and 7 from J, leaving 11 bases between them. The CDR3 contains 13 residues. The germline V gene encodes CDR1 LNHDA and CDR2 SQIVND (reference sequence). CDR3 in DNA: TGTGCCAGTAGTCAAGTTGAGGGCGGGGAGCTGTTTTTT. This gives the protein CASSQVEGGELFF.

The rearrangement joins TRBV7-2 to TRBJ2-5; perhaps TRBD2 as D (6 bases). The germline CDR1 and CDR2 sequences are SGHTA and FQGNSA. The ends were cut back, 1 base at V and 0 bases at J, with 12 bases in the middle. CDR3 size: 16 residues. The CDR3 DNA follows: TGTGCCAGCAGCTTAGAACGGGAGACGTACCAAGAGACCCAGTACTTC. It is translated as CASSLERETYQETQYF.

This clonotype was counted once. The rearrangement links TRBV18 to TRBJ2-2; D remains unclear. The germline CDR1 and CDR2 sequences are KGHSH and LQKENI. Trimming took 3 bases from V and 2 from J, leaving 4 bases between them. This CDR3 spans 13 amino acids. The CDR3 sequence: CASSPQNTGELFF. The CDR3, as DNA: TGTGCCAGCTCACCGCAAAACACCGGGGAGCTGTTTTTT.

The V call is TRBV18, the J call TRBJ2-5; the match to TRBD2 covers 9 bases. CDR1 and CDR2 from the germline V gene are KGHSH and LQKENI. The CDR3 covers 15 residues. With 3 bases clipped from V and 5 bases from J, the junction kept 7 bases outside the gene matches. The chain's CDR3 is CASSPLVAGDETQYF. Here the CDR3 DNA reads TGTGCCAGCTCACCGTTGGTAGCGGGAGATGAGACCCAGTACTTC.

This clonotype was recorded only once. The chain has TRBV20-1 and TRBJ2-1, with 10 positions matching TRBD2. This CDR3 has 15 amino acids. V lost 1 base to trimming and J lost 7 bases; unmatched junction nucleotides: 7. The germline gives CDR1 DFQATT, CDR2 SNEGSKA (reference sequence). CDR3 coding DNA: TGCAGTGCTAGAGGCCCCGGGACTAGCGCTAATGAGCAGTTCTTC. This codes for CSARGPGTSANEQFF.

This clonotype appeared a single time. The V call is TRBV20-1, the J call TRBJ2-1; a weak D match, TRBD1 (5 bases). V lost 3 bases and J lost 0, with 9 bases in between. This CDR3 has 14 amino acids. The V gene's germline CDR1 is DFQATT and CDR2 SNEGSKA (reference sequence). CDR3 sequence: CSASFRGSYNEQFF. The CDR3 DNA sequence: TGCAGTGCTAGTTTTAGGGGCTCCTACAATGAGCAGTTCTTC.

This rearrangement joins TRBV27 to TRBJ1-1; D gene uncertain. V was trimmed by 4 bases and J by 1 base, leaving 16 bases between them. The germline gives CDR1 MNHEY, CDR2 SMNVEV (reference sequence). CDR3 length: 16 amino acids. The CDR3: CASSWTDARGNTEAFF. CDR3 nucleotide sequence: TGTGCCAGCAGTTGGACCGACGCTCGCGGGAACACTGAAGCTTTCTTT.

The rearrangement links TRBV10-3 to TRBJ2-3; TRBD1 is a possible D gene (6 bases). CDR1 and CDR2 from the germline V gene are ENHRY and SYGVKD. V shed 0 bases and J shed 3 bases, with 7 bases lying between them. CDR3 length: 14 amino acids. The CDR3 region has the DNA TGTGCCATCAGTGAGTCCCAGGGGACAGATACGCAGTATTTT. Translating gives CAISESQGTDTQYF.

The chain has TRBV30 and TRBJ2-2; 8 bases map to TRBD1. Trimming at V came to 5 bases and at J to 3 bases, leaving 5 bases not matched to a gene. Per the germline V gene, CDR1 is GTSNPN and CDR2 is SVGIG (reference sequence). The CDR3 spans 14 residues. The DNA for the CDR3 is TGTGCCTGGGACAGGGGAAGAGACACCGGGGAGCTGTTTTTT. This codes for CAWDRGRDTGELFF. The full variable domain, with the rest looked up from reference TRBV30 and TRBJ2-2, is SQTIHQWPATLVQPVGSPLSLECTVEGTSNPNLYWYRQAAGRGLQLLFYSVGIGQISSEVPQNLSASRPQDRQFILSSKKLLLSDSGFYLCAWDRGRDTGELFFGEGSRLTVL.

J is TRBJ2-1 and V is TRBV9, with D perhaps TRBD1 (6 bases). V dropped 4 bases and J dropped 5 bases, with 13 bases sitting between them. Germline CDR1 and CDR2: SGDLS and YYNGEE. This CDR3 is 14 amino acids long. The CDR3 DNA reads as TGTGCCAGCAGCCCCCGGACAGCCAACAATGAGCAGTTCTTC. As protein: CASSPRTANNEQFF.

V usage is TRBV4-3 and J usage is TRBJ1-5, with D unresolved. This CDR3 region has 13 residues. Germline V gives CDR1 LGHNA, CDR2 YSLEER. Deletions cut 3 bases from V and 8 bases from J, with 11 bases between. In DNA form, the CDR3 reads TGCGCCAGCAGCCAGGGGATAGGTGAGCCCCAGCATTTT. Its translation: CASSQGIGEPQHF.

V gene TRBV2 combines with J gene TRBJ2-7; 10 bases fit TRBD2. This CDR3 comprises 14 residues. Germline trimming cut 6 bases from V and 1 base from J; bases unmatched to any gene: 3. CDR1 and CDR2 (germline): SNHLY, FYNNEI. The CDR3 protein is CASRGLAESYEQYF. In DNA form, the CDR3 reads TGTGCCAGCAGAGGACTAGCGGAATCCTACGAGCAGTACTTC.

The V gene is TRBV29-1, the J gene TRBJ2-3; 9 positions match TRBD2. Per germline, CDR1 SQVTM and CDR2 ANQGSEA. The CDR3 covers 16 residues. V lost 2 bases to trimming and J lost 2 bases; unmatched junction nucleotides: 8. The DNA for the CDR3 is TGCAGCGTTGAAAGGTCGGCTAGCGGGACCACAGATACGCAGTATTTT. It specifies CSVERSASGTTDTQYF.

The rearrangement links TRBV12-3 or TRBV12-4 to TRBJ1-1, with D possibly TRBD1 on 5 matching bases. The CDR3 sequence is 15 residues long. V was shortened by 8 bases and J by 5 bases, with 21 bases between the two germline ends. CDR3 sequence (DNA): TGTGCCAGCGGGGTGGGTCCGGGGCTGCAGACTGAAGCTTTCTTT. It specifies CASGVGPGLQTEAFF.

The chain recombines TRBV28 with TRBJ2-6, with 7 bases matching TRBD2. The CDR3 consists of 14 residues. Germline V gives CDR1 MDHEN, CDR2 SYDVKM. V shed 10 bases, J shed 0 bases, and the junction held 3 bases outside the gene matches. The CDR3 nucleotides read TGTGCCACCGAGCGGGACTCTGGGGCCAACGTCCTGACTTTC. Translating gives CATERDSGANVLTF.

This chain connects TRBV9 to TRBJ2-2; TRBD1 matches at 7 bases. From germline, CDR1 is SGDLS and CDR2 YYNGEE. The CDR3 consists of 17 residues. Trimming took 2 bases from V and 4 from J; bases not matched to a gene: 11. CDR3 DNA: TGTGCCAGCAGCGTCCTTTCCGGGACAGCAATCACCGGGGAGCTGTTTTTT. Translation: CASSVLSGTAITGELFF.

This chain joins TRBV29-1 and TRBJ2-4, with D possibly TRBD1 on 5 matching bases. There are 15 residues in the CDR3. Trimming took 0 bases from V and 1 from J, leaving 10 bases between them. Per the germline V gene, CDR1 is SQVTM and CDR2 is ANQGSEA. The CDR3 region has the DNA TGCAGCGTTGAAGAGGCAGGGTTGGCCAAAAACATTCAGTACTTC. Protein product: CSVEEAGLAKNIQYF.

The V gene is TRBV2, the J gene TRBJ1-2; tentatively, D is TRBD1 (6 bases). V was trimmed by 5 bases and J by 8 bases, leaving 21 bases between them. The CDR3 has 15 residues. CDR1 and CDR2 from the germline V gene are SNHLY and FYNNEI. The CDR3 spells CASSIGQRGGWGYTF. The DNA of the CDR3 is TGTGCCAGCAGTATCGGACAGCGCGGAGGATGGGGCTACACCTTC.

This chain joins TRBV30 and TRBJ1-2; no clear D. V gave up 0 bases and J gave up 8 bases, with 7 bases separating them. Germline loops: CDR1 GTSNPN, CDR2 SVGIG (reference sequence). The CDR3 length is 11 residues. Written as DNA, the CDR3 is TGTGCCTGGAGTGTACCCGGAGGCTACACCTTC. Its translation is CAWSVPGGYTF.

This clonotype was observed a single time. The chain recombines TRBV28 with TRBJ2-5, with D maybe TRBD1 (5 bases). The CDR3 has 15 residues. Germline-derived CDR1 and CDR2 are MDHEN and SYDVKM. Trimming cost V 5 bases and J 1 base, with 14 bases left between them. The CDR3 bases are TGTGCCAGCAGTGGATCGACAGTTTCCCAAGAGACCCAGTACTTC. It translates to CASSGSTVSQETQYF.

The chain recombines TRBV6-2 or TRBV6-3 with TRBJ2-7; TRBD2 agrees at 11 bases. The ends lost 4 bases at V and 2 bases at J; junction bases unmatched: 13. The CDR3 runs 18 residues. From germline, CDR1 is MNHEY and CDR2 SVGEGT. In DNA form, the CDR3 reads TGTGCCAGCAGTTCGGGACTAGCGGAAACAGTTCGAGCCTACGAGCAGTACTTC. Its translation: CASSSGLAETVRAYEQYF.

The CDR3 sequence is CASRAPRDVPYEQYF. The DNA for the CDR3 is TGTGCCAGCAGAGCCCCGCGGGACGTTCCCTACGAGCAGTACTTC. This chain joins TRBV2 and TRBJ2-7, with a possible D match to TRBD2 (6 bases). The V gene lost 6 bases and the J gene lost 2 bases, with 17 bases spanning the gap. The germline V gene has CDR1 SNHLY and CDR2 FYNNEI. This CDR3 is 15 amino acids long.

The rearrangement uses TRBV5-1 and TRBJ1-2; 8 bases are shared with TRBD1. CDR3 length equals 14 residues. The V gene end was trimmed by 1 base and the J gene end by 8 bases; junction bases not matched to a gene: 7. Germline CDR1 and CDR2: SGHRS and YFSETQ. CDR3 region: CASSLTDRVSGYTF. The CDR3, as DNA: TGCGCCAGCAGCTTGACGGACAGGGTCAGCGGCTACACCTTC.

This clonotype was seen more than once but under ten times. This chain joins TRBV5-1 and TRBJ2-3; D is undetermined. CDR1 is SGHRS and CDR2 is YFSETQ in the germline V gene. This CDR3 contains 12 residues. V dropped 0 bases and J dropped 2 bases, with 1 base sitting between them. The CDR3 region has the DNA TGCGCCAGCAGCTTGGCCACAGATACGCAGTATTTT. Protein product: CASSLATDTQYF.

The chain carries TRBV4-1 and TRBJ2-5; maybe TRBD1 (6 bases). The CDR3 covers 17 residues. The germline V gene encodes CDR1 MGHRA and CDR2 YSYEKL. The V end was cut by 0 bases, the J end by 5 bases, with 19 bases between. The CDR3 loop is CASSQDPPTGLGETQYF. The CDR3, as DNA: TGCGCCAGCAGCCAAGATCCCCCTACAGGGTTGGGGGAGACCCAGTACTTC.

The chain employs TRBV29-1 and TRBJ2-4, with a tentative D call TRBD2 (6 bases). Germline CDR1 is SQVTM and CDR2 is ANQGSEA. This CDR3 contains 15 residues. Trimming left V 0 bases short and J 6 bases short, with 15 bases between. CDR3 sequence (DNA): TGCAGCGTTGAAGACGGGGGACCGGGTTTAAACATTCAGTACTTC. Its protein product is CSVEDGGPGLNIQYF.

V gene TRBV20-1 combines with J gene TRBJ1-5; 8 bases are shared with TRBD1. The V gene's germline CDR1 is DFQATT and CDR2 SNEGSKA (reference sequence). Losses at the gene ends were 6 bases for V and 6 bases for J; bases not matched to a gene: 16. The CDR3 is made up of 16 amino acids. For the CDR3, the DNA is TGCAGTGCCGTAAATGCAAAGGACAGGGAAGGTCAGCCCCAGCATTTT. Encoded protein: CSAVNAKDREGQPQHF.

This chain links TRBV27 with TRBJ1-2; no firm D call. V was pared by 4 bases and J by 4 bases, with 13 bases between. CDR3 length: 14 residues. Germline loops: CDR1 MNHEY, CDR2 SMNVEV (reference sequence). The chain's CDR3 is CASSSGDRVYGYTF. The CDR3 region has the DNA TGTGCCAGCAGTTCAGGAGACCGAGTCTATGGCTACACCTTC.